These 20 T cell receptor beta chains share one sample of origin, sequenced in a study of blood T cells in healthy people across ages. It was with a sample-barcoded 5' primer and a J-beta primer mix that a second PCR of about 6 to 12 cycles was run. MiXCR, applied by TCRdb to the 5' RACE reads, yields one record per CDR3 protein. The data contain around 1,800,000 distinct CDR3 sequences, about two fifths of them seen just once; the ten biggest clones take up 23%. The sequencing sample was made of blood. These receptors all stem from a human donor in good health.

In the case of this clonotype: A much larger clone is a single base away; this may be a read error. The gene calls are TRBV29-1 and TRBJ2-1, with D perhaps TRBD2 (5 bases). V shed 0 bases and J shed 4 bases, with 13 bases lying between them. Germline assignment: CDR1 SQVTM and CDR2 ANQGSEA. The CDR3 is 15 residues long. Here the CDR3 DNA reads TGCAGCGTTGAAGATCCAGCGGAGACATACAATGAGCAGTTCTTC. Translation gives CSVEDPAETYNEQFF.

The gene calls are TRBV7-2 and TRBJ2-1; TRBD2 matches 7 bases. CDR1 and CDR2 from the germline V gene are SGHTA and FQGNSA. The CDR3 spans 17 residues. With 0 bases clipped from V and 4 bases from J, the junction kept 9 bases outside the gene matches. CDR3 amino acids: CASSLALSGGGYNEQFF. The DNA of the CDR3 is TGTGCCAGCAGCTTAGCGCTAAGTGGGGGGGGTTACAATGAGCAGTTCTTC.

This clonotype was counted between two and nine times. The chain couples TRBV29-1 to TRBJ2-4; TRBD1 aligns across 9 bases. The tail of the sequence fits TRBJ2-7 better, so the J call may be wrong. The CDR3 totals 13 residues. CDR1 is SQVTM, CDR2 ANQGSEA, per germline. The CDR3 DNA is TGCAGCGTTGGTCATACAGGGGGCCACGAGCAGTACTTC. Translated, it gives CSVGHTGGHEQYF.

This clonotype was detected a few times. CDR3 loop: CASSFGTSFYNEQFF. The CDR3 coding sequence is TGTGCCAGCAGCTTCGGGACTTCTTTCTACAATGAGCAGTTCTTC. J is TRBJ2-1 and V is TRBV9, with a possible D match to TRBD2 (6 bases). Trimming stripped 4 bases from V and 3 bases from J, with 14 bases between. Germline assignment: CDR1 SGDLS and CDR2 YYNGEE. The CDR3 consists of 15 residues. Complete variable domain (other parts from reference TRBV9 and TRBJ2-1): DSGVTQTPKHLITATGQRVTLRCSPRSGDLSVYWYQQSLDQGLQFLIQYYNGEERAKGNILERFSAQQFPDLHSELNLSSLELGDSALYFCASSFGTSFYNEQFFGPGTRLTVL.

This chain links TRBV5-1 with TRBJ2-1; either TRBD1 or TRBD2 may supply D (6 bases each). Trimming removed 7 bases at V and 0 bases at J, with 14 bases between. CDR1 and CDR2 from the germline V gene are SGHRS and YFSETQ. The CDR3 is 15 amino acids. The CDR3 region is CASSRGESSYNEQFF. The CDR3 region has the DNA TGCGCCAGCTCTAGGGGGGAAAGCTCCTACAATGAGCAGTTCTTC. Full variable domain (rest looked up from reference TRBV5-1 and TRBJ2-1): KAGVTQTPRYLIKTRGQQVTLSCSPISGHRSVSWYQQTPGQGLQFLFEYFSETQRNKGNFPGRFSGRQFSNSRSEMNVSTLELGDSALYLCASSRGESSYNEQFFGPGTRLTVL.

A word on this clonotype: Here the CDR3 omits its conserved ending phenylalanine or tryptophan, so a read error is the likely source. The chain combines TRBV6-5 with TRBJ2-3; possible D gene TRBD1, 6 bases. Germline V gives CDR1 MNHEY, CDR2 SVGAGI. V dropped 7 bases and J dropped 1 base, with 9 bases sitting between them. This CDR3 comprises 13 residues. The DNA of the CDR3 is TGTGCCAGCAAACGACAGGGCACAGATACGCAGTATTTG. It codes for CASKRQGTDTQYL.

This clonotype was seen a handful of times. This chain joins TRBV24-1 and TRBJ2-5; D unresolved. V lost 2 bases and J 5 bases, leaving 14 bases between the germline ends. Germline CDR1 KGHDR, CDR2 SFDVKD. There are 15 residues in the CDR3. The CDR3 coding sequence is TGTGCCACCAGTGATTCCGGAACTCTCGAGGAGACCCAGTACTTC. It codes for CATSDSGTLEETQYF.

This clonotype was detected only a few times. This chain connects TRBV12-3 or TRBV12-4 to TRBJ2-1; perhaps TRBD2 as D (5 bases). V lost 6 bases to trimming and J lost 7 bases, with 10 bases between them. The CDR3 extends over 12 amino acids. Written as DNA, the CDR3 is TGTGCCAGCAGACCCCGGGGTAATGAGCAGTTCTTC. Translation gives CASRPRGNEQFF.

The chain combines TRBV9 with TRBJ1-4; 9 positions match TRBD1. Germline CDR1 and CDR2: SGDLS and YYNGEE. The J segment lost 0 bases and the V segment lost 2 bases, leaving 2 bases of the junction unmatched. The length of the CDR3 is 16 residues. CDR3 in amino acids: CASSVGTGSTNEKLFF. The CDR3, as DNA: TGTGCCAGCAGCGTTGGGACAGGGTCAACTAATGAAAAACTGTTTTTT.

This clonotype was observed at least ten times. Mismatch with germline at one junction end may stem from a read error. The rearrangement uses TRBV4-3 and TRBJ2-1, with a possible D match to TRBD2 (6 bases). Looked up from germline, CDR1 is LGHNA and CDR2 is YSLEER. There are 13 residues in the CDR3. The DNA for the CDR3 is TGTGCCAGCAGCCAGGGACTCCACAATGAGCAGTTCTTC. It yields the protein CASSQGLHNEQFF.

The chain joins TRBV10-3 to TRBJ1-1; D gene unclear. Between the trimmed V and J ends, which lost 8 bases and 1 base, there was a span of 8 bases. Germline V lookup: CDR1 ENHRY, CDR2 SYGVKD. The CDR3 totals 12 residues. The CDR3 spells CAIQQTNTEAFF. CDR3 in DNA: TGTGCCATCCAACAGACGAACACTGAAGCTTTCTTT.

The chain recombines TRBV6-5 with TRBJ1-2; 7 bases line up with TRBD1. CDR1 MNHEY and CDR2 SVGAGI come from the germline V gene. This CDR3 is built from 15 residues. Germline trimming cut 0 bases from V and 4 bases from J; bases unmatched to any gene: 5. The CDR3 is CASSYSTGQLYGYTF. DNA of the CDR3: TGTGCCAGCAGTTACTCGACGGGACAGCTCTATGGCTACACCTTC.

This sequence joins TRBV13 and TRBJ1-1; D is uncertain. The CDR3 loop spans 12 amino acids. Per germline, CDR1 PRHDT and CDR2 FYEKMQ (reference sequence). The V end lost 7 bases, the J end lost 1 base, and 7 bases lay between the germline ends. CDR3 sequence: CASMDGNTEAFF. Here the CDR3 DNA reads TGTGCCAGCATGGACGGGAACACTGAAGCTTTCTTT.

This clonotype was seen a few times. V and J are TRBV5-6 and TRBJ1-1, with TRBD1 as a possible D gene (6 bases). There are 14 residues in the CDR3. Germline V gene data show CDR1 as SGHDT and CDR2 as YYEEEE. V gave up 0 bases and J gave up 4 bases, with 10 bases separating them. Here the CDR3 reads CASSLATGTTEAFF. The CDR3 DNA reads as TGTGCCAGCAGCTTGGCCACAGGGACCACTGAAGCTTTCTTT.

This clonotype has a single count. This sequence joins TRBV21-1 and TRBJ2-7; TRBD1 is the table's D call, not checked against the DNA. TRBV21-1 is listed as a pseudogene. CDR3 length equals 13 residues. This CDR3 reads CASSTEQGYEQYF. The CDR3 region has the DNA TGTGCCAGCAGCACAGAACAGGGCTACGAGCAGTACTTC.

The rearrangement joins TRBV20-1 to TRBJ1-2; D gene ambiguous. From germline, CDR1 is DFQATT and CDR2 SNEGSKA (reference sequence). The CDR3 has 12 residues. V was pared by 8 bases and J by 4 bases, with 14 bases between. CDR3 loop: CSYVRAPYGYTF. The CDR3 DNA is TGCAGTTACGTCCGGGCTCCCTATGGCTACACCTTC.

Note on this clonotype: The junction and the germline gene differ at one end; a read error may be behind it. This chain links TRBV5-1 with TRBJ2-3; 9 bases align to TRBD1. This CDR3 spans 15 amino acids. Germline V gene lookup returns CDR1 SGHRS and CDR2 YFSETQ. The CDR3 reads CACSLEDRGSDTQYF. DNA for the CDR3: TGCGCCTGCAGCTTGGAAGACAGGGGGTCAGATACGCAGTATTTT.

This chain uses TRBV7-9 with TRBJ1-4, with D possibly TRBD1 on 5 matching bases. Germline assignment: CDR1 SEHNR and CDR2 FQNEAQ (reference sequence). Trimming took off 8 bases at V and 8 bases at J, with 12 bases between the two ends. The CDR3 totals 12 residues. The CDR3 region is CASDAQGEKLFF. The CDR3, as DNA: TGTGCCAGCGACGCTCAGGGAGAAAAACTGTTTTTT.

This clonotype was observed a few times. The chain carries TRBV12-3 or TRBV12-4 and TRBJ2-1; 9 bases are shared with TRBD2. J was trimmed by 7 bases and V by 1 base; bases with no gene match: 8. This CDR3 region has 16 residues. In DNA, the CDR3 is TGTGCCAGCAGTTTAGGAGGCGGGGGGGCGCGGAATGAGCAGTTCTTC. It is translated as CASSLGGGGARNEQFF.

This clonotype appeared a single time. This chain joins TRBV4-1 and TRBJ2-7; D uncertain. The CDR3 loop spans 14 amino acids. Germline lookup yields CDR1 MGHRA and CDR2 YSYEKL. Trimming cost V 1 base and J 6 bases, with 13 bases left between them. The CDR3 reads CASSQGYSTGEQYF. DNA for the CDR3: TGCGCCAGCAGCCAAGGGTACAGCACTGGCGAGCAGTACTTC.